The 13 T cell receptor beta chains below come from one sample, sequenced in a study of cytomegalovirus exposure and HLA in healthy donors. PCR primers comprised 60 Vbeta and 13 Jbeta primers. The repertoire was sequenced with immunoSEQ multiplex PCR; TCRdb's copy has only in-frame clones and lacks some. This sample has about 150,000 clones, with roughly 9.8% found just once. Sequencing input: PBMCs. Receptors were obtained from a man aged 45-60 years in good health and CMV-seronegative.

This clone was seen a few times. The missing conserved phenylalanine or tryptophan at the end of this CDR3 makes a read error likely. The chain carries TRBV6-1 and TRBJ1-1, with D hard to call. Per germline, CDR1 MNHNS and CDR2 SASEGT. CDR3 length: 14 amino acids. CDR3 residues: CAVPPGELKTEAFL. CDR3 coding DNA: TGTGCCGTCCCTCCCGGGGAATTGAAAACTGAAGCTTTCTTG.

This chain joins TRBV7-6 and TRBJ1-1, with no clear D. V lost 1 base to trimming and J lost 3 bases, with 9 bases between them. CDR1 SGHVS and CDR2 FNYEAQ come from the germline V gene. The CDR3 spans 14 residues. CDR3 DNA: TGTGCCAGCAGCTTAGTTAAGTCGGACACTGAAGCTTTCTTT. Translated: CASSLVKSDTEAFF.

CDR3 sequence reads: CASSSPFARGNEQFF. DNA for the CDR3: TGCGCCAGCAGTTCCCCCTTCGCGCGGGGCAATGAGCAGTTCTTC. This chain links TRBV5-1 with TRBJ2-1; tentatively, D is TRBD2 (6 bases). The germline V gene has CDR1 SGHRS and CDR2 YFSETQ. The germline V and J ends were trimmed by 5 bases and 6 bases, with 18 bases remaining between them. There are 15 residues in the CDR3.

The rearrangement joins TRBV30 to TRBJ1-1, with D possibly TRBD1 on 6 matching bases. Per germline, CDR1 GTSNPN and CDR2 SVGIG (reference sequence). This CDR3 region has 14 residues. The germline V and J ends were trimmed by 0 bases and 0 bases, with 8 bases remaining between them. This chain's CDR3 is CAWSVGHLNTEAFF. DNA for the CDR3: TGTGCCTGGAGTGTGGGACACCTGAACACTGAAGCTTTCTTT.

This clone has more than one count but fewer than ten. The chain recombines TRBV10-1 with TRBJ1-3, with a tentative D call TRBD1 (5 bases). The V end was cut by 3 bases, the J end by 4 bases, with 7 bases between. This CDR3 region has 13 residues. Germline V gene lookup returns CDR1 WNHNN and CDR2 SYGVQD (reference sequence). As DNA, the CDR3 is TGCGCCAGCAGTGATCCAGGGGGAAACACCATATATTTT. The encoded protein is CASSDPGGNTIYF.

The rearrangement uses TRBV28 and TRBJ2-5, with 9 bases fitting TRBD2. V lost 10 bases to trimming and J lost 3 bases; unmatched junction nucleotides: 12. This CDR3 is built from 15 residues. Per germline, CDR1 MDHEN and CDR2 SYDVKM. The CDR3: CATVSSAGGKETQYF. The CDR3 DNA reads TGTGCCACGGTATCCTCTGCGGGAGGGAAAGAGACCCAGTACTTC.

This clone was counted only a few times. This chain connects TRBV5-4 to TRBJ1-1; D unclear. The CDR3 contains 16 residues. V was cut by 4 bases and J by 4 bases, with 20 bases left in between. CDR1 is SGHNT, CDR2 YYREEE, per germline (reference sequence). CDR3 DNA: TGTGCCAGCAGCCGCCGGAGCCCCCCTGAGTCCACTGAAGCTTTCTTT. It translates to CASSRRSPPESTEAFF.

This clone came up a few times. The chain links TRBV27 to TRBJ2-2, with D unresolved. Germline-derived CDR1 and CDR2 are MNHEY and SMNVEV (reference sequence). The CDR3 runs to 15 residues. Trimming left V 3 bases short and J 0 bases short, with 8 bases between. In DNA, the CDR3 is TGTGCCAGCAGTTTCTGGCAGTCGAACACCGGGGAGCTGTTTTTT. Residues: CASSFWQSNTGELFF.

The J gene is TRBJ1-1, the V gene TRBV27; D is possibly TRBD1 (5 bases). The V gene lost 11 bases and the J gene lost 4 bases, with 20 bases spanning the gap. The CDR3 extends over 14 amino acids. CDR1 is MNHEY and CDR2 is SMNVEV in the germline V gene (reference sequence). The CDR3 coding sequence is TGTGCCTCCTCCCGAGGGGCGCGGGGCACTGAAGCTTTCTTT. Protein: CASSRGARGTEAFF.

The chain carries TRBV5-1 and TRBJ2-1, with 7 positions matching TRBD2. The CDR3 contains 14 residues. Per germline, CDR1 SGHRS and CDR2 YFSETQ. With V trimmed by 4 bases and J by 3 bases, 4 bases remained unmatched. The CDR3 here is CASSVSGNYNEQFF. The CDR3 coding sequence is TGCGCCAGCAGCGTGAGCGGGAACTACAATGAGCAGTTCTTC.

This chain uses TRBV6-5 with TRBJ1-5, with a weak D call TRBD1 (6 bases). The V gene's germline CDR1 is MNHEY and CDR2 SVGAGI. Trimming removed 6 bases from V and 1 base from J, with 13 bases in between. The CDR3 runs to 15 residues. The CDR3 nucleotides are TGTGCCAGCAGAACCACAGGGATGAGCAATCAGCCCCAGCATTTT. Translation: CASRTTGMSNQPQHF.

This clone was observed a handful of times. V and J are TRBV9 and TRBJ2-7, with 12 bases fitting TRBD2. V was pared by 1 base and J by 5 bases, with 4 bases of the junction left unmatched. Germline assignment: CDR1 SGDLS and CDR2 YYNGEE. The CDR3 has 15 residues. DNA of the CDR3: TGTGCCAGCAGCGTAACTAGCGGGAGGCCCAACGAGCAGTACTTC. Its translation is CASSVTSGRPNEQYF.

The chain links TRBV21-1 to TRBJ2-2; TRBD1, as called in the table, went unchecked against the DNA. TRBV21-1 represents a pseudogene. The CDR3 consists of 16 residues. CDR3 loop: CAFSPTGGANTGELFF. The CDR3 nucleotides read TGTGCCTTCTCACCGACAGGGGGCGCGAACACCGGGGAGCTGTTTTTT.